This T cell receptor (beta chain) was sequenced during a study of OX40 agonist ivuxolimab in advanced cancers. In the study overall: Prior anti-PD-1, anti-PD-L1 or anti-CTLA-4 therapy did not bar entry, and roughly 40% had some.

The table came from immunoSEQ multiplex PCR; TCRdb's copy has only in-frame clones and leaves some out. The data contain more than 65,000 clones, around 94% of them singletons. The sequencing here drew on CD4+ or CD8+ T cells sorted from blood, taken in a trial of the OX40 agonist ivuxolimab. This clonotype was obtained from an adult with an advanced solid tumor such as melanoma, head and neck, liver or kidney cancer.

CDR3 coding DNA: TGCGCCAGCAGCCATAGACTAGCGGGGGGGCAAGAGACCCAGTACTTC. Translated, it gives CASSHRLAGGQETQYF. The chain has TRBV4-1 and TRBJ2-5; the match to TRBD2 covers 14 bases. Trimming took 3 bases from V and 2 from J; bases not matched to a gene: 2. CDR3 length equals 16 residues. Germline V gives CDR1 MGHRA, CDR2 YSYEKL.